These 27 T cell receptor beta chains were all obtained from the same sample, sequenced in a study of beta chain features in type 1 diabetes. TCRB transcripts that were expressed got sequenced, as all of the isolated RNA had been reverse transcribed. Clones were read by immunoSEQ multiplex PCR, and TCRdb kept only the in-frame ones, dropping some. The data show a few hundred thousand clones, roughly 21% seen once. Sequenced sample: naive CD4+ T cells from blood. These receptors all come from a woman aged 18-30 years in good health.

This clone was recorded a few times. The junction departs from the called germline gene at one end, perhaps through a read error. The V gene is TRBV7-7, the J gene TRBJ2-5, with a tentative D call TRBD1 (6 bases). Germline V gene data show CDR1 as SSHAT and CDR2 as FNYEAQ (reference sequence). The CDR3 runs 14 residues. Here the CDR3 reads CASSQGQGLETQYF. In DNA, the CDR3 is TGTGCTAGCAGCCAGGGGCAGGGGCTGGAGACCCAGTACTTC. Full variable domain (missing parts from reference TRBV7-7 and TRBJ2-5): GAGVSQSPRYKVTKRGQDVTLRCDPISSHATLYWYQQALGQGPEFLTYFNYEAQPDKSGLPSDRFSAERPEGSISTLTIQRTEQRDSAMYRCASSQGQGLETQYFGPGTRLLVL.

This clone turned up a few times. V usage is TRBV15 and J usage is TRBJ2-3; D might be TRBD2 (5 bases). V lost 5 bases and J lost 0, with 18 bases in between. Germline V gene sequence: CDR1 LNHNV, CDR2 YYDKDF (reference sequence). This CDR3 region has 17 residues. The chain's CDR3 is CATSPDVHGGSTDTQYF. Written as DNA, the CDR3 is TGTGCCACCAGCCCCGACGTCCATGGAGGCAGCACAGATACGCAGTATTTT. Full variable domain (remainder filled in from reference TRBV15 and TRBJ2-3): DAMVIQNPRYQVTQFGKPVTLSCSQTLNHNVMYWYQQKSSQAPKLLFHYYDKDFNNEADTPDNFQSRRPNTSFCFLDIRSPGLGDTAMYLCATSPDVHGGSTDTQYFGPGTRLTVL.

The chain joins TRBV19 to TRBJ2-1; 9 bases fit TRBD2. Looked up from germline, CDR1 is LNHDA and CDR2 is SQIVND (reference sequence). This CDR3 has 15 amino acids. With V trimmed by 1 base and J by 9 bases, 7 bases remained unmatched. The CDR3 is CASSIGSSGKAEQFF. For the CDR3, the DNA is TGTGCCAGTAGTATAGGGTCTAGCGGGAAGGCTGAGCAGTTCTTC.

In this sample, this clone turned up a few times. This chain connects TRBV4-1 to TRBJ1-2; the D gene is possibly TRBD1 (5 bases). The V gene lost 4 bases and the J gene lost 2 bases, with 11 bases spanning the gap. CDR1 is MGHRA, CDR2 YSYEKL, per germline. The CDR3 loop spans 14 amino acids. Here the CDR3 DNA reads TGCGCCAGCAGCCGTCCGGGGGTAAACTATGGCTACACCTTC. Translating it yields CASSRPGVNYGYTF.

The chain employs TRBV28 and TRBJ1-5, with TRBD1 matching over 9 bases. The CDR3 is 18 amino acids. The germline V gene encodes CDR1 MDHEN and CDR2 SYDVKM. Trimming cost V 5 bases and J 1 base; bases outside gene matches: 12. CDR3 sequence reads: CASSAYGQGFGSNQPQHF. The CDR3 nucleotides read TGTGCCAGCAGTGCGTATGGACAGGGGTTTGGGAGCAATCAGCCCCAGCATTTT.

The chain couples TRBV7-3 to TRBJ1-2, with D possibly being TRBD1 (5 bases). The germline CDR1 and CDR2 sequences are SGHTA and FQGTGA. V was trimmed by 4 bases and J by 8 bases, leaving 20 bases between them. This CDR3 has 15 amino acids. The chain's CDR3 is CASSSDATAAGGYTF. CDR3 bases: TGTGCCAGCAGCTCGGATGCGACAGCCGCGGGGGGCTACACCTTC.

The CDR3 loop reads CASSRGNQKHNEQFF. The CDR3 nucleotides read TGCGCCAGCAGCCGGGGCAACCAGAAGCACAATGAGCAGTTCTTC. This chain connects TRBV4-1 to TRBJ2-1; D is perhaps TRBD1 (5 bases). V lost 4 bases and J lost 5, with 15 bases in between. Germline lookup yields CDR1 MGHRA and CDR2 YSYEKL. This CDR3 has 15 amino acids.

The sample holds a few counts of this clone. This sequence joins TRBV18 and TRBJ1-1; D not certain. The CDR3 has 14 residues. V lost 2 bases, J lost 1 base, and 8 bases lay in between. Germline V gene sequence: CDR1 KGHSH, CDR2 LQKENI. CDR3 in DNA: TGTGCCAGCTCACCAAATGCGGCGAACACTGAAGCTTTCTTT. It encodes CASSPNAANTEAFF.

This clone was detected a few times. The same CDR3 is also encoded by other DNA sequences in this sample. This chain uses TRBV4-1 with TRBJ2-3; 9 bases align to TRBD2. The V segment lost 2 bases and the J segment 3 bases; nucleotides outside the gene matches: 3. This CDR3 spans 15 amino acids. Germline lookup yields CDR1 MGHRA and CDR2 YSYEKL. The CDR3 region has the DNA TGCGCCAGCAGCCAAATTGGACTAGCGACAGATACGCAGTATTTT. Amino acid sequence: CASSQIGLATDTQYF.

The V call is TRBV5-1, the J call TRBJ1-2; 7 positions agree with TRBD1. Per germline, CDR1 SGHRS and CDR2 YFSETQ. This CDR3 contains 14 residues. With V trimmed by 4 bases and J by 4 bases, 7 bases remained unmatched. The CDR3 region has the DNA TGCGCCAGCAGCGCCCTGGACAGGACCTATGGCTACACCTTC. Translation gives CASSALDRTYGYTF.

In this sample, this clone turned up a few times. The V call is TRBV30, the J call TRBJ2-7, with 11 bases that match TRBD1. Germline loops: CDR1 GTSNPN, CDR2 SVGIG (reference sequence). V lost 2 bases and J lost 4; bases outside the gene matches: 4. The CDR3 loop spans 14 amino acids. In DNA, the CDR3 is TGTGCCTGGAGTATAGGACAGGGGGCTTACGAGCAGTACTTC. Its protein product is CAWSIGQGAYEQYF.

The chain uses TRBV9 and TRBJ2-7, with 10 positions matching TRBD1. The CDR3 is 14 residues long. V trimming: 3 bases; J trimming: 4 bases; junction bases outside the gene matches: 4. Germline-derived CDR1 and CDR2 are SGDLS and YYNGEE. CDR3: CASSARDRGYEQYF. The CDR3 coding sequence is TGTGCCAGCAGCGCCCGGGACAGGGGTTACGAGCAGTACTTC.

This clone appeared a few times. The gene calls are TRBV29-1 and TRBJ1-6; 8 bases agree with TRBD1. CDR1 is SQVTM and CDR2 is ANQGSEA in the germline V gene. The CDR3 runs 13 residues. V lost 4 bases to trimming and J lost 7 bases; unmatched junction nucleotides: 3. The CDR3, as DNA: TGCAGCGTTGCCGGGACAGGCAATTCACCCCTCCACTTT. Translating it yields CSVAGTGNSPLHF.

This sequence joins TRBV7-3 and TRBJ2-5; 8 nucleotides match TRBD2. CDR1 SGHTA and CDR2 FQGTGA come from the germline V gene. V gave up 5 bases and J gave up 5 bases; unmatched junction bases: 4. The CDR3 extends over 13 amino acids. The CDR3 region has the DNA TGTGCCAGCAGCCAAGCGGGGGCCGAGACCCAGTACTTC. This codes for CASSQAGAETQYF.

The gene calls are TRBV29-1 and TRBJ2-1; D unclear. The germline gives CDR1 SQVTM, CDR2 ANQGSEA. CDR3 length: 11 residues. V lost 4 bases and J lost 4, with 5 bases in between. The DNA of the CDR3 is TGCAGCGTTGGCGATTACAATGAGCAGTTCTTC. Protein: CSVGDYNEQFF.

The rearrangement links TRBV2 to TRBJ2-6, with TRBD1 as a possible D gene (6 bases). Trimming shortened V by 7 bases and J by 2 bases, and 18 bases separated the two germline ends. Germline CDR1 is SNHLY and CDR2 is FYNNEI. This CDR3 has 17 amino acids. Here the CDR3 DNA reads TGTGCCAGCAAAGGCAGGGGAGTTCGGGCTGGGGCCAACGTCCTGACTTTC. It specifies CASKGRGVRAGANVLTF. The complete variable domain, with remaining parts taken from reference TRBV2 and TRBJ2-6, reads EPEVTQTPSHQVTQMGQEVILRCVPISNHLYFYWYRQILGQKVEFLVSFYNNEISEKSEIFDDQFSVERPDGSNFTLKIRSTKLEDSAMYFCASKGRGVRAGANVLTFGAGSRLTVL.

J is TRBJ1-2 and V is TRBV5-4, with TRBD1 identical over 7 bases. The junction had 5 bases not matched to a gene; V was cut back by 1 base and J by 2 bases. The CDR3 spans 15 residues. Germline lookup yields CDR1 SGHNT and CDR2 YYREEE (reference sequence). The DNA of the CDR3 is TGTGCCAGCAGCTTGTTGCGGGACAGCAACTATGGCTACACCTTC. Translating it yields CASSLLRDSNYGYTF.

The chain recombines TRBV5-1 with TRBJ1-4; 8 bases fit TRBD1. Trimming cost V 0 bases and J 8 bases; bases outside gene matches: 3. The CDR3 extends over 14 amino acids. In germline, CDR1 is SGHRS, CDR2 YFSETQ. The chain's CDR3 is CASSLGAGGEKLFF. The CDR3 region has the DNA TGCGCCAGCAGCTTGGGAGCAGGGGGCGAAAAACTGTTTTTT. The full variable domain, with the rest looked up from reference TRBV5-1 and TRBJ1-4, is KAGVTQTPRYLIKTRGQQVTLSCSPISGHRSVSWYQQTPGQGLQFLFEYFSETQRNKGNFPGRFSGRQFSNSRSEMNVSTLELGDSALYLCASSLGAGGEKLFFGSGTQLSVL.

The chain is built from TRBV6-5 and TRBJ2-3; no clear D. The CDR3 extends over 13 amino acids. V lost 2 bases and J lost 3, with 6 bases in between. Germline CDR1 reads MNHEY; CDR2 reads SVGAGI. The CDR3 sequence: CASSYPRTDTQYF. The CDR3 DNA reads TGTGCCAGCAGTTACCCCCGGACAGATACGCAGTATTTT.

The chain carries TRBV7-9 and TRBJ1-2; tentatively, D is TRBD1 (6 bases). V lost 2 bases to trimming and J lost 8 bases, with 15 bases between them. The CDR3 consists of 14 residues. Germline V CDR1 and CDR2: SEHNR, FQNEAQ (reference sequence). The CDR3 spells CASSLRGGVGGYTF. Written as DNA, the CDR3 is TGTGCCAGCAGCTTAAGAGGGGGTGTCGGAGGCTACACCTTC.

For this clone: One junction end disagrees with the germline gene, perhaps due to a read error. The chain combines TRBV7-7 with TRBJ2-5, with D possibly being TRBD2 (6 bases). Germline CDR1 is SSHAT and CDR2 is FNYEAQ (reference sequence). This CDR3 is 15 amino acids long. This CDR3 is CASSSGRRALETQYF. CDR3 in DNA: TGTGCTAGCAGCTCCGGGCGGAGGGCTTTAGAGACCCAGTACTTC.

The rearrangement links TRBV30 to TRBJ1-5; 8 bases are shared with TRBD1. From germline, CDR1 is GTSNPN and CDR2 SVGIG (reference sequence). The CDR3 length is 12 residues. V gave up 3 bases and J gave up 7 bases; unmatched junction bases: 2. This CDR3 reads CAWSRGPQPQHF. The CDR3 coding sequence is TGTGCCTGGAGCAGGGGGCCCCAGCCCCAGCATTTT. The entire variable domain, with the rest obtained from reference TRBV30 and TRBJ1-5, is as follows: SQTIHQWPATLVQPVGSPLSLECTVEGTSNPNLYWYRQAAGRGLQLLFYSVGIGQISSEVPQNLSASRPQDRQFILSSKKLLLSDSGFYLCAWSRGPQPQHFGDGTRLSIL.

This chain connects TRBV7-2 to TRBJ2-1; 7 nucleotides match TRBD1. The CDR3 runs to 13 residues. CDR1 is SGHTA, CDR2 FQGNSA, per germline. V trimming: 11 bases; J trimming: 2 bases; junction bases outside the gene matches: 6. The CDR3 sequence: CASPQGAYNEQFF. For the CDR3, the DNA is TGTGCCTCCCCTCAGGGGGCCTACAATGAGCAGTTCTTC.

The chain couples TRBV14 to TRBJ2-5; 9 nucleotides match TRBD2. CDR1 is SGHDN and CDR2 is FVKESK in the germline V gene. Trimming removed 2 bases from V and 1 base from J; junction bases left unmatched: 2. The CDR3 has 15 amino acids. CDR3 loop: CASSQLLAGQETQYF. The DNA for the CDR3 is TGTGCCAGCAGCCAACTACTAGCGGGCCAAGAGACCCAGTACTTC.

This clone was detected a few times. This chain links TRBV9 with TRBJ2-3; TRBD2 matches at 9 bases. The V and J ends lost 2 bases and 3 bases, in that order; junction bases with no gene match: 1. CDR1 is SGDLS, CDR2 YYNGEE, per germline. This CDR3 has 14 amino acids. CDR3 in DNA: TGTGCCAGCAGCGTCAGCGGGGGGACAGATACGCAGTATTTT. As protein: CASSVSGGTDTQYF.

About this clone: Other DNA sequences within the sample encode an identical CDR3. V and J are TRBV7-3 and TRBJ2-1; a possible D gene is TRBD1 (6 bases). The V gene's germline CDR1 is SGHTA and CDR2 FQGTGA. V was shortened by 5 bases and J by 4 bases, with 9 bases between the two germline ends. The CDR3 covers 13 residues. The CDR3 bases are TGTGCCAGCAGCCTACAGGGTTACAATGAGCAGTTCTTC. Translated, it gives CASSLQGYNEQFF.

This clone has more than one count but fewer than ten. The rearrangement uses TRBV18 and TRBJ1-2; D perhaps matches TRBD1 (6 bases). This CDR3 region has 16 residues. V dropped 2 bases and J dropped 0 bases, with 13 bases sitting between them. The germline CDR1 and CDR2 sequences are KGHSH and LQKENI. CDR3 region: CASSPRTDGSNYGYTF. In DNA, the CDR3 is TGTGCCAGCTCACCAAGGACAGATGGATCTAACTATGGCTACACCTTC.